The next 24 T cell receptor beta chains were all read from a single sample in a study of identical twins' blood T cells. One entry per CDR3 protein results from TCRdb running MiXCR on the 5' RACE reads. This sample has about 370,000 distinct CDR3 sequences, with under 30% found just once. The sequencing sample was made of PBMCs. The origin of the receptors is a woman between 18 and 55 years old in good health.

This clonotype has only one observation. The junction departs from the called germline gene at one end, perhaps through a read error. The chain joins TRBV5-1 to TRBJ2-3; 7 bases are a match to TRBD1. The CDR3 is made up of 14 amino acids. The germline V gene encodes CDR1 SGHRS and CDR2 YFSETQ. CDR3 protein: CASSLGDSTDTHYF. As DNA, the CDR3 is TGCGCCAGCAGCTTGGGGGACAGCACAGATACGCATTATTTT.

V usage is TRBV4-3 and J usage is TRBJ1-1; D might be TRBD1 (5 bases). The germline V gene encodes CDR1 LGHNA and CDR2 YSLEER. The CDR3 spans 14 residues. Trimming removed 2 bases at V and 4 bases at J, with 11 bases between. The CDR3 sequence is CASSQPGTPTEAFF. The CDR3, as DNA: TGCGCCAGCAGCCAACCCGGGACTCCCACTGAAGCTTTCTTT.

This chain joins TRBV20-1 and TRBJ2-7; D unclear. The CDR3 extends over 11 amino acids. CDR1 and CDR2 from the germline V gene are DFQATT and SNEGSKA (reference sequence). Trimming removed 3 bases at V and 6 bases at J, with 9 bases between. The CDR3 region has the DNA TGCAGTGCTAGTCGGGTAGGCGAGCAGTACTTC. Translating it yields CSASRVGEQYF.

This clonotype has only a few counts. The chain is built from TRBV29-1 and TRBJ1-2; unclear D gene. The CDR3 is 13 residues long. Germline V CDR1 and CDR2: SQVTM, ANQGSEA. V was trimmed by 5 bases and J by 11 bases, leaving 21 bases between them. The CDR3 DNA reads as TGCAGCGTTTCCGGCCTCGGCCCCGTCTTTTACACCTTC. Protein sequence: CSVSGLGPVFYTF. The entire variable domain, with the rest obtained from reference TRBV29-1 and TRBJ1-2, is as follows: SAVISQKPSRDICQRGTSLTIQCQVDSQVTMMFWYRQQPGQSLTLIATANQGSEATYESGFVIDKFPISRPNLTFSTLTVSNMSPEDSSIYLCSVSGLGPVFYTFGSGTRLTVV.

In regard to this clonotype: A read error may explain this, as a much larger clone is one base away. In DNA form, the CDR3 reads TGTGCCAGCAGTGGTAGCGGGGACCGCTACGAGCAGTACTTC. Its protein is CASSGSGDRYEQYF. This chain joins TRBV25-1 and TRBJ2-7; 8 positions match TRBD2. The CDR3 has 14 amino acids. CDR1 MGHDK and CDR2 SYGVNS come from the germline V gene. After removal of 4 bases from V and 3 bases from J, the junction contained 5 bases not matched to a gene.

In its sample, this clonotype was seen many times. The chain couples TRBV24-1 to TRBJ2-3; possibly TRBD2 for D (6 bases). The V and J ends lost 6 bases and 4 bases respectively, with 10 bases between them. The CDR3 is made up of 13 amino acids. CDR1 is KGHDR, CDR2 SFDVKD, per germline. CDR3 coding DNA: TGTGCCACCAGTCGGGGGTACGCAGATACGCAGTATTTT. Its protein is CATSRGYADTQYF.

This rearrangement joins TRBV7-2 to TRBJ1-4; D perhaps matches TRBD1 (5 bases). The CDR3 runs to 15 residues. Trimming stripped 0 bases from V and 0 bases from J, with 5 bases between. Per germline, CDR1 SGHTA and CDR2 FQGNSA. The CDR3 region has the DNA TGTGCCAGCAGCTTAGCAGGGGCAACTAATGAAAAACTGTTTTTT. Its protein product is CASSLAGATNEKLFF.

The rearrangement uses TRBV20-1 and TRBJ2-3; tentatively, D is TRBD2 (6 bases). CDR3 length: 12 residues. In germline, CDR1 is DFQATT, CDR2 SNEGSKA (reference sequence). Trimming pared 7 bases from V and 8 bases from J, leaving 16 bases between. For the CDR3, the DNA is TGCAGTGGGGGCGAGGGAGGTGGTACGCAGTATTTT. Translation: CSGGEGGGTQYF.

Turning to this clonotype: This may arise from a read error, as a much more abundant clone is one base away. The V call is TRBV6-6, the J call TRBJ1-1, with 8 bases matching TRBD1. The CDR3 runs to 17 residues. V shed 7 bases, J shed 0 bases, and the junction held 13 bases outside the gene matches. Germline CDR1 reads MNHNY; CDR2 reads SVGAGI (reference sequence). The CDR3 sequence is CASKAPGGLFVNTEAFF. CDR3 in DNA: TGTGCCAGCAAAGCTCCAGGGGGCTTATTCGTGAACACTGAAGCTTTCTTT.

CDR3 coding DNA: TGTGCCAGCAGCTTGAATTCAGATACGCAGCATTTT. This gives the protein CASSLNSDTQHF. The rearrangement uses TRBV7-3 and TRBJ2-3; D not certain. The J call may be incorrect, as the DNA end agrees better with TRBJ1-5. The CDR3 loop spans 12 amino acids. From germline, CDR1 is SGHTA and CDR2 FQGTGA.

The rearrangement joins TRBV12-3 or TRBV12-4 to TRBJ1-2; weak D call: TRBD1 (5 bases). This CDR3 spans 12 amino acids. With 11 bases removed from V and 6 bases from J, the gap between germline ends came to 16 bases. Here the CDR3 reads CACNSGYHGYTF. The CDR3 DNA sequence: TGTGCCTGCAATTCAGGGTATCATGGCTACACCTTC.

This CDR3 reads CASSRGDLQPQHF. CDR3 sequence (DNA): TGTGCCAGCTCACGGGGGGATCTACAGCCCCAGCATTTT. The genes are TRBV18 and TRBJ1-5; the D gene is possibly TRBD1 (5 bases). Germline assignment: CDR1 KGHSH and CDR2 LQKENI. The V end lost 4 bases, the J end lost 7 bases, and 11 bases lay between the germline ends. CDR3 size: 13 residues.

As for this clonotype: One base away lies a much larger clone, so this may be a sequencing read error. The chain is built from TRBV6-2 or TRBV6-3 and TRBJ2-1; D not resolved. This CDR3 region has 13 residues. Per germline, CDR1 MNHEY and CDR2 SVGEGT. V was shortened by 11 bases and J by 5 bases, with 16 bases between the two germline ends. In nucleotides, the CDR3 is TGTGCCGGCAAAGAAGAAGGAGACAATGAGCAGTTCTTC. Amino acids: CAGKEEGDNEQFF.

Only a few counts were recorded for this clonotype. The chain employs TRBV18 and TRBJ2-3; 7 nucleotides line up with TRBD2. Germline lookup yields CDR1 KGHSH and CDR2 LQKENI. The V gene end was trimmed by 1 base and the J gene end by 3 bases; junction bases not matched to a gene: 13. The CDR3 is 18 residues long. The CDR3 DNA sequence: TGTGCCAGCTCACCACTTGAACGGGGCAGCGGGAATACAGATACGCAGTATTTT. This gives the protein CASSPLERGSGNTDTQYF. The full variable domain, in which reference TRBV18 and TRBJ2-3 provide the parts outside the CDR3, is NAGVMQNPRHLVRRRGQEARLRCSPMKGHSHVYWYRQLPEEGLKFMVYLQKENIIDESGMPKERFSAEFPKEGPSILRIQQVVRGDSAAYFCASSPLERGSGNTDTQYFGPGTRLTVL.

This clonotype was detected only a few times. The chain carries TRBV20-1 and TRBJ2-2; a possible D gene is TRBD2 (5 bases). Trimming removed 2 bases from V and 6 bases from J, with 10 bases in between. This CDR3 contains 13 residues. From germline, CDR1 is DFQATT and CDR2 SNEGSKA (reference sequence). Here the CDR3 reads CSARPTSSGELFF. The CDR3 DNA follows: TGCAGTGCTAGACCTACTAGTTCCGGGGAGCTGTTTTTT.

The chain recombines TRBV11-2 with TRBJ1-5, with D hard to call. V was shortened by 6 bases and J by 6 bases, with 9 bases between the two germline ends. CDR3 length: 12 amino acids. CDR1 SGHAT and CDR2 FQNNGV come from the germline V gene. The CDR3 DNA reads as TGTGCCAGCAGTTCGGGTATTCAGCCCCAGCATTTT. It encodes CASSSGIQPQHF.

This clonotype was counted between two and nine times. The chain joins TRBV5-6 to TRBJ2-3, with D unclear. There are 13 residues in the CDR3. Germline assignment: CDR1 SGHDT and CDR2 YYEEEE. The ends were cut back, 2 bases at V and 4 bases at J, with 8 bases in the middle. The CDR3 region is CASSLEVPDTQYF. DNA for the CDR3: TGTGCCAGCAGCTTAGAGGTCCCAGATACGCAGTATTTT.

This clonotype was counted ten times or more. The chain recombines TRBV20-1 with TRBJ1-2; D is unresolved. Trimming stripped 6 bases from V and 0 bases from J, with 11 bases between. Germline V lookup: CDR1 DFQATT, CDR2 SNEGSKA (reference sequence). The CDR3 has 13 residues. The CDR3 sequence: CSAWQSSNYGYTF. CDR3 bases: TGCAGTGCGTGGCAATCCTCTAACTATGGCTACACCTTC.

Comments on this clonotype: A read error is possible here, since a much larger clone lies one base away. The chain carries TRBV28 and TRBJ2-1, with D tentatively TRBD2 (6 bases). Germline values: CDR1 MDHEN, CDR2 SYDVKM. CDR3 length: 13 amino acids. The CDR3 coding sequence is TGTGCCAGCAGTTCGCAGGGAGGAAAGGTCCACTCTTTC. Its translation: CASSSQGGKVHSF.

As to this clonotype: Germline and junction disagree at one end, which may indicate a read error. The chain links TRBV12-3 or TRBV12-4 to TRBJ2-7; 8 nucleotides line up with TRBD1. CDR3 length: 14 amino acids. The DNA for the CDR3 is TGTGCCAGCAGTTTGGGGACAGGTTCCTACGAGCAGCACTTC. This sequence encodes CASSLGTGSYEQHF.

The chain is built from TRBV20-1 and TRBJ1-4, with unresolved D. This CDR3 contains 15 residues. Germline V gene sequence: CDR1 DFQATT, CDR2 SNEGSKA (reference sequence). The germline V and J ends were trimmed by 0 bases and 5 bases, with 13 bases remaining between them. The CDR3 region is CSARDPKAGNEKLFF. The CDR3 DNA reads as TGCAGTGCTAGAGATCCCAAGGCGGGAAATGAAAAACTGTTTTTT.

This clonotype was seen more than once but under ten times. The rearrangement joins TRBV20-1 to TRBJ1-5; D remains unclear. V lost 1 base to trimming and J lost 1 base, with 14 bases between them. The CDR3 runs 16 residues. The germline V gene has CDR1 DFQATT and CDR2 SNEGSKA (reference sequence). The CDR3: CSARVGRERSNQPQHF. CDR3 DNA sequence: TGCAGTGCTAGAGTGGGGAGGGAAAGGAGCAATCAGCCCCAGCATTTT.

CDR3 residues: CASSLEPGNEKLFF. The CDR3 DNA follows: TGTGCCAGCAGCTTGGAGCCGGGGAATGAAAAACTGTTTTTT. The chain employs TRBV5-5 and TRBJ1-4; D ambiguous. CDR3 length: 14 residues. Looked up from germline, CDR1 is SGHKS and CDR2 is YYEKEE (reference sequence). V was cut by 0 bases and J by 5 bases, with 8 bases left in between.

This clonotype was found many times. V gene TRBV6-5 combines with J gene TRBJ2-5; D possibly corresponds to TRBD2 (6 bases). This CDR3 has 16 residues. Germline CDR1 is MNHEY and CDR2 is SVGAGI. V lost 4 bases, J lost 2 bases, and 17 bases lay in between. The chain's CDR3 is CASSSSLGGLQETQYF. For the CDR3, the DNA is TGTGCCAGCAGTTCCTCCCTCGGAGGGCTACAAGAGACCCAGTACTTC.